This T cell receptor beta chain is from a study of graft-versus-host responses after intestinal transplantation. Overall study: The recipients all started with anti-thymocyte globulin induction and then took tacrolimus and steroids for 3 to 4 years.

Findings and caveats of the study: Graft-donor T cell macrochimerism in patients accompanied high graft-versus-host to host-versus-graft clonal ratios in allografts. In recipient marrow, GvH clones were found, and some appeared first in ileum or blood.

V shed 0 bases and J shed 6 bases, with 9 bases lying between them. The CDR3 extends over 14 amino acids. Germline CDR1 and CDR2: SGHDT and YYEEEE. Sequencing used immunoSEQ multiplex PCR; TCRdb keeps in-frame clones, though not all of them. The sample holds 93,000 or so clones; 93% are singletons and the top ten take 1% to 1.5%. Notes on this clone: The antigen is undetermined.

This clonotype was sampled from a human donor who received an intestinal transplant. The sample here was unstimulated CD8+ T cells sorted from spleen or lymph node cells, taken before intestinal transplant. The chain recombines TRBV5-6 with TRBJ1-4, with D perhaps matching TRBD1 (6 bases). The DNA of the CDR3 is TGTGCCAGCAGCTTGGCAGGGGATGATGAAAAACTGTTTTTT. It encodes CASSLAGDDEKLFF. Using reference TRBV5-6 and TRBJ1-4 for the parts outside the CDR3, the full variable domain is DAGVTQSPTHLIKTRGQQVTLRCSPKSGHDTVSWYQQALGQGPQFIFQYYEEEERQRGNFPDRFSGHQFPNYSSELNVNALLLGDSALYLCASSLAGDDEKLFFGSGTQLSVL.